This TCR beta chain was sequenced for a study of shared clonotypes between healthy human individuals. Clones were sequenced by immunoSEQ multiplex PCR, and TCRdb holds only the in-frame ones, with some missing. The sample holds more than 2,000,000 clones, roughly nine tenths seen once. Germline V gives CDR1 MNHNS, CDR2 SASEGT. This CDR3 is 13 amino acids long. V was pared by 6 bases and J by 8 bases, with 3 bases of the junction left unmatched. The receptor was isolated from a man aged 18 to 30 in good health. Sample: naive CD4+ T cells sorted from blood. The subset was: CD45RA+ positively selected. V is TRBV6-1 and J is TRBJ2-2, with 10 bases fitting TRBD1. CDR3 loop: CASRDRGQGELFF. CDR3 DNA: TGTGCCAGCAGAGACAGGGGGCAGGGGGAGCTGTTTTTT.